The 15 T cell receptor beta chains below were found in one sample sequenced in a study of post-analysis software for immune sequencing data. Whole-study findings and limits: TRBV segments more frequent in patients than in controls numbered roughly 5 and included TRBV5-6, TRBV5-1 and TRBV20-1.

cDNA libraries for TCR beta contained unique molecular identifiers. TCRdb redid the calling of the PCR reads with MiXCR, one entry per CDR3 protein. The top ten clones hold over 1.5% of a sample with hundreds of thousands of distinct CDR3 sequences, 44% of them seen once. These receptors' antigens are unknown. Sequenced material: blood. The receptors stem from a girl between 10 and 17 years old with multiple sclerosis.

This clonotype was detected a few times. The chain joins TRBV6-2 or TRBV6-3 to TRBJ1-1, with 7 bases that match TRBD1. With 4 bases clipped from V and 5 bases from J, the junction kept 7 bases outside the gene matches. Germline loops: CDR1 MNHEY, CDR2 SVGEGT. This CDR3 is built from 14 residues. The CDR3 bases are TGTGCCAGCAGTTCCGACAGGGCCTGGACTGAAGCTTTCTTT. Translated, it gives CASSSDRAWTEAFF.

The CDR3 sequence is CASSPGLEHDEQFF. The DNA of the CDR3 is TGCGCCAGCAGCCCGGGACTAGAGCATGATGAGCAGTTCTTC. The rearrangement links TRBV5-1 to TRBJ2-1; 8 bases are shared with TRBD2. Germline-derived CDR1 and CDR2 are SGHRS and YFSETQ. J gave up 8 bases and V 4 bases, and 8 bases lay outside the gene matches. CDR3 length: 14 amino acids.

The V and J genes are TRBV4-1 and TRBJ1-5, with D unclear. V was trimmed by 1 base and J by 7 bases, leaving 14 bases between them. The V gene's germline CDR1 is MGHRA and CDR2 YSYEKL. The CDR3 sequence is 15 residues long. CDR3 coding DNA: TGCGCCAGCAGCCAAGGCCAAGCGGGGTTCCAGCCCCAGCATTTT. Protein sequence: CASSQGQAGFQPQHF.

The chain has TRBV29-1 and TRBJ2-7, with a weak D call TRBD1 (5 bases). The CDR3 contains 13 residues. Trimming left V 6 bases short and J 0 bases short, with 12 bases between. Germline CDR1 reads SQVTM; CDR2 reads ANQGSEA. The CDR3 sequence is CSVQGTVSYEQYF. Written as DNA, the CDR3 is TGCAGCGTCCAGGGAACCGTCTCCTACGAGCAGTACTTC.

This clonotype was picked up a small number of times. The chain uses TRBV6-5 and TRBJ1-5; D gene ambiguous. The ends were cut back, 6 bases at V and 7 bases at J, with 16 bases in the middle. CDR3 length: 14 residues. Germline CDR1 and CDR2: MNHEY and SVGAGI. CDR3 protein: CASSRDLTGQPQHF. As DNA, the CDR3 is TGTGCCAGCAGCCGGGATCTTACGGGGCAGCCCCAGCATTTT.

The chain recombines TRBV7-9 with TRBJ2-7; TRBD2 aligns across 7 bases. Losses at the gene ends were 4 bases for V and 3 bases for J; bases not matched to a gene: 3. Germline V gene data show CDR1 as SEHNR and CDR2 as FQNEAQ (reference sequence). The CDR3 consists of 13 residues. The CDR3: CASSYGTIYEQYF. The CDR3 nucleotides read TGTGCCAGCAGCTACGGGACTATCTACGAGCAGTACTTC.

This chain connects TRBV6-1 to TRBJ2-2, with 9 bases that match TRBD1. The J segment lost 6 bases and the V segment lost 10 bases, leaving 9 bases of the junction unmatched. CDR3 length: 14 residues. Germline values: CDR1 MNHNS, CDR2 SASEGT. This chain's CDR3 is CANSGTGFSGELFF. CDR3 DNA: TGTGCCAACTCCGGGACAGGGTTCTCCGGGGAGCTGTTTTTT.

This rearrangement joins TRBV5-1 to TRBJ1-1; no firm D call. V was pared by 0 bases and J by 4 bases, with 10 bases between. Per the germline V gene, CDR1 is SGHRS and CDR2 is YFSETQ. The CDR3 is 14 residues long. The CDR3: CASSLEGSGTEAFF. DNA for the CDR3: TGCGCCAGCAGCTTGGAGGGTTCGGGCACTGAAGCTTTCTTT.

This clonotype was counted a few times. The CDR3 sequence is CAIRADRGTSDTQYF. In DNA, the CDR3 is TGTGCCATCAGGGCGGACAGGGGTACTTCAGATACGCAGTATTTT. The V gene is TRBV10-3, the J gene TRBJ2-3; TRBD1 agrees at 9 bases. Germline V gene lookup returns CDR1 ENHRY and CDR2 SYGVKD. Germline trimming cut 6 bases from V and 4 bases from J; bases unmatched to any gene: 8. CDR3 length equals 15 residues.

In this sample, this clonotype turned up many times. The rearrangement links TRBV7-8 to TRBJ2-1, with 7 bases aligning to TRBD2. Per germline, CDR1 SGHVS and CDR2 FQNEAQ. J was trimmed by 1 base and V by 7 bases; bases with no gene match: 7. This CDR3 region has 15 residues. Written as DNA, the CDR3 is TGTGCCAGCACCCGGGGGGTGAGATCCTACAATGAGCAGTTCTTC. Its translation: CASTRGVRSYNEQFF. Variable domain in full (rest from reference TRBV7-8 and TRBJ2-1): GAGVSQSPRYKVAKRGQDVALRCDPISGHVSLFWYQQALGQGPEFLTYFQNEAQLDKSGLPSDRFFAERPEGSVSTLKIQRTQQEDSAVYLCASTRGVRSYNEQFFGPGTRLTVL.

This sequence joins TRBV6-1 and TRBJ2-1; D not resolved. The CDR3 covers 13 residues. The V and J ends lost 3 bases and 4 bases respectively, with 7 bases between them. The germline V gene has CDR1 MNHNS and CDR2 SASEGT. This CDR3 is CASSEGRYNEQFF. The CDR3 nucleotides are TGTGCCAGCAGTGAGGGCAGATACAATGAGCAGTTCTTC.

The V call is TRBV29-1, the J call TRBJ2-3; D is undetermined. V lost 0 bases and J 2 bases, leaving 15 bases between the germline ends. CDR3 length: 16 amino acids. From germline, CDR1 is SQVTM and CDR2 ANQGSEA. CDR3 DNA: TGCAGCGTTGAAGATCTGGGCAGAAAGTACACAGATACGCAGTATTTT. Amino acids: CSVEDLGRKYTDTQYF.

This chain links TRBV12-3 or TRBV12-4 with TRBJ2-4, with unresolved D. The DNA end is a closer match to TRBJ2-7, so the J assignment may be wrong. This CDR3 is built from 13 residues. The CDR3 DNA sequence: TGTGCCAGCAGTTTTCTAGAGGCCTACGAGCAGTACTTC. Residues: CASSFLEAYEQYF.

The chain carries TRBV6-5 and TRBJ2-3, with D tentatively TRBD2 (6 bases). V was clipped by 6 bases and J by 0 bases, with 13 bases between them. The germline gives CDR1 MNHEY, CDR2 SVGAGI. The CDR3 spans 15 residues. CDR3 sequence reads: CASRPSGVSTDTQYF. Here the CDR3 DNA reads TGTGCCAGCAGACCGTCGGGGGTTAGCACAGATACGCAGTATTTT.

The chain's CDR3 is CASSVRASEGTHEQYF. CDR3 in DNA: TGCGCCAGCAGCGTCCGGGCCTCCGAAGGGACCCACGAGCAGTACTTC. The V call is TRBV5-1, the J call TRBJ2-7; D may be TRBD1 or TRBD2 (5 bases each). There are 16 residues in the CDR3. Germline CDR1 and CDR2: SGHRS and YFSETQ. Trimming stripped 4 bases from V and 5 bases from J, with 22 bases between.